Shown below are 19 T cell receptor beta chains from a single sample sequenced in a study of CD8 T cells in Susac syndrome. Reverse transcription of about 0.5 to 1 ug RNA was carried out with random hexamers. TCRdb passed the immunoSEQ multiplex PCR reads through MiXCR, listing each CDR3 protein once. The sample has 130,000 or so distinct CDR3 sequences, roughly 94% seen once; the top ten hold 0.098%. The sequenced sample consisted of CD4+ T cells from PBMCs. The receptors come from a human donor in good health.

The genes are TRBV29-1 and TRBJ1-2; D is ambiguous. Germline V gene data show CDR1 as SQVTM and CDR2 as ANQGSEA. The V end was cut by 4 bases, the J end by 6 bases, with 9 bases between. The CDR3 is 11 amino acids. The CDR3 sequence is CSVGGKDGYTF. The CDR3 DNA sequence: TGCAGCGTTGGTGGGAAGGATGGCTACACCTTC.

The chain has TRBV7-2 and TRBJ2-3; D unresolved. V lost 4 bases and J 6 bases, leaving 14 bases between the germline ends. The CDR3 length is 14 residues. CDR1 and CDR2 (germline): SGHTA, FQGNSA. The DNA of the CDR3 is TGTGCCAGCAGCTCAAGGGCAAATTTCGATACGCAGTATTTT. Its translation: CASSSRANFDTQYF.

CDR3 sequence (DNA): TGTGCCAGTAGTCTCCTCGGGACTACCTTTGACACCGGGGAGCTGTTTTTT. It translates to CASSLLGTTFDTGELFF. The chain employs TRBV19 and TRBJ2-2, with 7 positions matching TRBD2. The V gene's germline CDR1 is LNHDA and CDR2 SQIVND (reference sequence). The CDR3 loop spans 17 amino acids. Unmatched junction bases numbered 12, after V lost 5 bases and J lost 3 bases. Full variable domain (missing parts from reference TRBV19 and TRBJ2-2): DGGITQSPKYLFRKEGQNVTLSCEQNLNHDAMYWYRQDPGQGLRLIYYSQIVNDFQKGDIAEGYSVSREKKESFPLTVTSAQKNPTAFYLCASSLLGTTFDTGELFFGEGSRLTVL.

The genes are TRBV30 and TRBJ1-2; perhaps TRBD1 as D (6 bases). V dropped 3 bases and J dropped 6 bases, with 8 bases sitting between them. From germline, CDR1 is GTSNPN and CDR2 SVGIG (reference sequence). This CDR3 spans 11 amino acids. CDR3 sequence reads: CAWSGGHGYTF. The DNA of the CDR3 is TGTGCCTGGAGCGGGGGCCATGGCTACACCTTC.

This chain joins TRBV3-1 and TRBJ2-1; tentatively, D is TRBD1 or TRBD2 (6 bases each). The germline V gene encodes CDR1 LGHDT and CDR2 YNNKEL (reference sequence). This CDR3 has 15 amino acids. Trimming shortened V by 0 bases and J by 9 bases, and 15 bases separated the two germline ends. CDR3 in DNA: TGTGCCAGCAGCCAAGATGGCTATGGAGGGGGTGAGCAGTTCTTC. Translation gives CASSQDGYGGGEQFF.

The V gene is TRBV5-6, the J gene TRBJ1-1; a weak D match, TRBD1 (5 bases). The CDR3 has 13 amino acids. The ends were cut back, 5 bases at V and 13 bases at J, with 21 bases in the middle. Germline-derived CDR1 and CDR2 are SGHDT and YYEEEE. The CDR3 protein is CASRTDLGREIFF. The CDR3 nucleotides read TGTGCCAGCAGAACGGACTTGGGGCGTGAAATTTTCTTT. Full variable domain (outside the CDR3, taken from reference TRBV5-6 and TRBJ1-1): DAGVTQSPTHLIKTRGQQVTLRCSPKSGHDTVSWYQQALGQGPQFIFQYYEEEERQRGNFPDRFSGHQFPNYSSELNVNALLLGDSALYLCASRTDLGREIFFGQGTRLTVV.

The chain couples TRBV7-6 to TRBJ2-7; D possibly corresponds to TRBD2 (5 bases). V was trimmed by 4 bases and J by 9 bases, leaving 22 bases between them. Germline values: CDR1 SGHVS, CDR2 FNYEAQ. The CDR3 extends over 15 amino acids. CDR3 nucleotides: TGTGCCAGCAGCTCGGGGTCAGCGGACTCCGGGTGGCAGTACTTC. As protein: CASSSGSADSGWQYF. Variable domain in full (rest from reference TRBV7-6 and TRBJ2-7): GAGVSQSPRYKVTKRGQDVALRCDPISGHVSLYWYRQALGQGPEFLTYFNYEAQQDKSGLPNDRFSAERPEGSISTLTIQRTEQRDSAMYRCASSSGSADSGWQYFGPGTRLTVT.

This clonotype came up a few times. The DNA for the CDR3 is TGTGCCAGCAGTTTAAGGGGTGGCTATGGCTACACCTTC. Protein: CASSLRGGYGYTF. V usage is TRBV12-3 or TRBV12-4 and J usage is TRBJ1-2, with D perhaps TRBD1 (5 bases). CDR3 length: 13 residues. V was trimmed by 2 bases and J by 4 bases, leaving 8 bases between them.

This clonotype appeared once. The chain recombines TRBV6-2 or TRBV6-3 with TRBJ2-7; D possibly corresponds to TRBD2 (6 bases). Trimming removed 2 bases at V and 2 bases at J, with 13 bases between. Germline V lookup: CDR1 MNHEY, CDR2 SVGEGT. The CDR3 has 15 amino acids. In DNA form, the CDR3 reads TGTGCCAGCAGTTACGGGCTAGGGAGGACCTACGAGCAGTACTTC. As protein: CASSYGLGRTYEQYF.

V and J are TRBV30 and TRBJ1-3; D remains unclear. The CDR3 is made up of 14 amino acids. CDR1 is GTSNPN and CDR2 is SVGIG in the germline V gene (reference sequence). Trimming removed 6 bases from V and 2 bases from J, with 14 bases in between. The CDR3 loop reads CACRPFVTGNTIYF. In DNA form, the CDR3 reads TGTGCCTGCCGTCCTTTCGTAACTGGAAACACCATATATTTT.

This chain uses TRBV3-1 with TRBJ2-7; D gene ambiguous. Germline V gene data show CDR1 as LGHDT and CDR2 as YNNKEL (reference sequence). V lost 0 bases and J lost 5, with 14 bases in between. The CDR3 covers 15 residues. Here the CDR3 reads CASSQDRGGPNEQYF. The CDR3 bases are TGTGCCAGCAGCCAAGATCGCGGTGGCCCAAACGAGCAGTACTTC.

This sequence joins TRBV6-2 or TRBV6-3 and TRBJ2-1; no reliable D call. In germline, CDR1 is MNHEY, CDR2 SVGEGT. V gave up 2 bases and J gave up 5 bases, with 13 bases separating them. The CDR3 length is 15 residues. CDR3 nucleotide sequence: TGTGCCAGCAGTTACGTTGTAAGGATTAACAATGAGCAGTTCTTC. This sequence encodes CASSYVVRINNEQFF.

The rearrangement links TRBV25-1 to TRBJ2-2, with D uncertain. V was cut by 5 bases and J by 1 base, with 11 bases left in between. CDR1 MGHDK and CDR2 SYGVNS come from the germline V gene. The CDR3 contains 15 residues. The DNA for the CDR3 is TGTGCCAGCAGTTCCCATACTATGAACACCGGGGAGCTGTTTTTT. The encoded protein is CASSSHTMNTGELFF.

V usage is TRBV16 and J usage is TRBJ2-1, with 7 bases fitting TRBD1. J gave up 11 bases and V 0 bases, and 10 bases lay outside the gene matches. CDR1 and CDR2 from the germline V gene are KGHSY and FQNENV. The CDR3 length is 15 residues. The CDR3 DNA reads as TGTGCCAGCAGCCAATCCCGGCAACAGGGGACGAAGCAGTTCTTC. It specifies CASSQSRQQGTKQFF.

The chain has TRBV2 and TRBJ1-5, with 7 nucleotides matching TRBD1. CDR3 length: 14 amino acids. With V trimmed by 6 bases and J by 7 bases, 9 bases remained unmatched. In germline, CDR1 is SNHLY, CDR2 FYNNEI. As DNA, the CDR3 is TGTGCCAGCAGGGACACAGGGGCGGGGCAGCCCCAGCATTTT. Protein product: CASRDTGAGQPQHF.

The chain links TRBV30 to TRBJ2-2; D is uncertain. The CDR3 runs 14 residues. Trimming cost V 2 bases and J 3 bases, with 10 bases left between them. Germline V gene sequence: CDR1 GTSNPN, CDR2 SVGIG (reference sequence). The CDR3 nucleotides are TGTGCCTGGAGTTCCGCAGCCCACACCGGGGAGCTGTTTTTT. It encodes CAWSSAAHTGELFF.

The V call is TRBV7-9, the J call TRBJ2-4; 12 nucleotides match TRBD2. From germline, CDR1 is SEHNR and CDR2 FQNEAQ (reference sequence). V was pared by 0 bases and J by 7 bases, with 1 base of the junction left unmatched. The CDR3 extends over 15 amino acids. In DNA, the CDR3 is TGTGCCAGCAGCTTAGCCCTAGCGGGAGGGAACATTCAGTACTTC. Residues: CASSLALAGGNIQYF.

The rearrangement links TRBV28 to TRBJ2-5, with D tentatively TRBD1 (6 bases). This CDR3 spans 13 amino acids. V was pared by 3 bases and J by 5 bases, with 10 bases between. From germline, CDR1 is MDHEN and CDR2 SYDVKM. The CDR3: CASSFQGLETQYF. CDR3 in DNA: TGTGCCAGCAGTTTTCAGGGGCTGGAGACCCAGTACTTC.

The rearrangement links TRBV2 to TRBJ2-1; D is undetermined. Germline V CDR1 and CDR2: SNHLY, FYNNEI. The CDR3 length is 13 residues. Trimming took 4 bases from V and 9 from J, leaving 13 bases between them. For the CDR3, the DNA is TGTGCCAGCAGTGTACTACAAAAGGGTGAGCAGTTCTTC. Protein sequence: CASSVLQKGEQFF.